The rows below give T cell receptor beta chains drawn from one sample of a study of early T cells in non-severe SARS-CoV-2 infection. TCRdb reprocessed the 5' RACE reads via MiXCR and lists one record per CDR3 protein. The table includes about 56,000 distinct CDR3 sequences, roughly 16% detected once. Sequences were derived from whole blood, sampled at baseline. These receptors were collected from an adult who was a healthcare worker with PCR-confirmed SARS-CoV-2 infection or an uninfected control (not recorded which). Both conserved end residues are part of each CDR3. Each record gives: J gene, V gene, D gene, clone size, CDR3 DNA, CDR3 protein. D genes are given only for firm matches. Clone size is given for some rows only: seen once, a few or many times, or a class if the clone is expanded.

>TRBJ2-5|TRBV28|TRBD2|NA
TGTGCCAGCAGTTCCCTTACCTTTAGCGGGAGGGGGGAGACCCAGTACTTC
CASSSLTFSGRGETQYF
>TRBJ2-3|TRBV13|NA|few
TGTGCCTCCCGGGCAGAAAACACAGATACGCAGTATTTT
CASRAENTDTQYF
>TRBJ2-2|TRBV15|NA|few
TGTGCCACCAGCAGAGATCAGTCGGACACCGGGGAGCTGTTTTTT
CATSRDQSDTGELFF
>TRBJ2-7|TRBV4-2|NA|many
TGTGCCAGCAGCCAATCTGCTCTGGACAGCTACTACGAGCAGTACTTC
CASSQSALDSYYEQYF
>TRBJ2-3|TRBV7-6|NA|NA
TGTGCCAGCAGCTCACGGGTCGGACTGAGCACAGATACGCAGTATTTT
CASSSRVGLSTDTQYF
>TRBJ2-2|TRBV18|NA|few
TGTGCCAGCTCACCAACTTCCGGGACGGTGAACACCGGGGAGCTGTTTTTT
CASSPTSGTVNTGELFF
>TRBJ2-1|TRBV29-1|TRBD2|NA
TGCAGCGTTGAAGGGCCCGCCGGAGCGGGGGGGCCGGATGAGCAGTTCTTC
CSVEGPAGAGGPDEQFF
>TRBJ2-5|TRBV19|NA|many
TGTGCCAGTACTGCGGGAGAGACCCAGTACTTC
CASTAGETQYF
>TRBJ2-7|TRBV7-9|TRBD2|NA
TGTGCCAGCAGCCCCCGAACTAGCGGGCCTTCCTACGAGCAGTACTTC
CASSPRTSGPSYEQYF
>TRBJ2-3|TRBV20-1|NA|few
TGCAGTGCCGGTGACGCGTCGACTAGCACAGATACGCAGTATTTT
CSAGDASTSTDTQYF
>TRBJ2-1|TRBV28|TRBD2|NA
TGTGCCAGCAGTTTGTCCCTAGCGGGGTTTGGCAATGAGCAGTTCTTC
CASSLSLAGFGNEQFF
>TRBJ2-7|TRBV7-2|TRBD1|NA
TGTGCCAGCAGCGGGTCGCCGGGACAGGGAGGCGAGCAGTACTTC
CASSGSPGQGGEQYF
>TRBJ2-3|TRBV28|NA|many
TGTGCCAGCTGGAATAAAAGCACAGATACGCAGTATTTT
CASWNKSTDTQYF
>TRBJ2-1|TRBV6-6|TRBD2|few
TGTGCCAGCAGGGACCGAGCGGGAGGGGCCTACAATGAGCAGTTCTTC
CASRDRAGGAYNEQFF
>TRBJ1-5|TRBV21-1|NA|NA
TGTGCCAGCAGCAAGGGGTGGCTGGATCAGCCCCAGCATTTT
CASSKGWLDQPQHF
>TRBJ1-1|TRBV4-2|NA|once
TGTGCCAGCAGCCAAGAGATTTCGGGTCACACTGAAGCTTTCTTT
CASSQEISGHTEAFF
>TRBJ2-1|TRBV5-4|TRBD2|many
TGTGCCAGCAGCGGGGTAGCGGGAGCCACCCCCAATGAGCAGTTCTTC
CASSGVAGATPNEQFF
>TRBJ2-7|TRBV20-1|NA|NA
TGCAGTGCTAGGAGCGCGGAGTCCGGCTACGAGCAGTACTTC
CSARSAESGYEQYF
>TRBJ1-1|TRBV10-3|NA|NA
TGTGCCATCAGTGGCCCCGCCAGGGACACTGAAGCTTTCTTT
CAISGPARDTEAFF
>TRBJ2-3|TRBV11-2|NA|few
TGTGCCAGCAGCCCCCTCTCCCCTTCGAAAAACACAGATACGCAGTATTTT
CASSPLSPSKNTDTQYF
>TRBJ2-7|TRBV27|TRBD1|NA
TGTGCCAGCAGTTACCGGACAGGGGGCTTCTACGAGCAGTACTTC
CASSYRTGGFYEQYF
>TRBJ1-5|TRBV14|TRBD1|many
TGTGCCAGCAGCCAAGTAGGGGGCCGGGACACAGACGGTCAGCCCCAGCATTTT
CASSQVGGRDTDGQPQHF
>TRBJ2-1|TRBV3-1|TRBD2|NA
TGTGCCAGCAGCCTGGCTAGCGGGAGGGCCTCCTACAATGAGCAGTTCTTC
CASSLASGRASYNEQFF
>TRBJ2-1|TRBV4-2|TRBD1|many
TGTGCCAGCAGCCAGAACCCGGGACAGGGCGCGAATGAGCAGTTCTTC
CASSQNPGQGANEQFF
>TRBJ2-3|TRBV5-5|NA|NA
TGTGCCAGCTCCCCTAGGGGGGCTAGGGATACGCAGTATTTT
CASSPRGARDTQYF
>TRBJ2-1|TRBV5-1|TRBD2|few
TGCGCCAGCAGCTCCCGACTAGCGGGGTACAATGAGCAGTTCTTC
CASSSRLAGYNEQFF
>TRBJ1-2|TRBV15|TRBD1|many
TGTGCCACCTGGACAGGGGGCAACTATGGCTACACCTTC
CATWTGGNYGYTF
>TRBJ2-1|TRBV5-1|TRBD1|NA
TGCGCCAGCAGCTTGGGGGACAGGGAGCAGTTCTTC
CASSLGDREQFF
>TRBJ2-1|TRBV7-9|NA|many
TGTGCCAGCAGCGTACGGGAGTTCCCCGACAATGAGCAGTTCTTC
CASSVREFPDNEQFF
>TRBJ1-6|TRBV6-2/TRBV6-3|NA|few
TGTGCCAGCAGTTACTCAAGGAATTCACCCCTCCACTTT
CASSYSRNSPLHF
>TRBJ2-5|TRBV20-1|NA|few
TGCAGTGCTATACCTTCGGGCGGTGGGGAGACCCAGTACTTC
CSAIPSGGGETQYF
>TRBJ2-2|TRBV12-3/TRBV12-4|NA|many
TGTGCCAGCAGCTACGGGGCCGGGGAGCTGTTTTTT
CASSYGAGELFF
>TRBJ2-1|TRBV7-2|NA|many
TGTGCCAGCAGCTCGGGCGGAAGTGAGCAGTTCTTC
CASSSGGSEQFF
>TRBJ1-5|TRBV2|NA|few
TGTGCCAGCAGTGAGCATAGCAATCAGCCCCAGCATTTT
CASSEHSNQPQHF
>TRBJ2-4|TRBV12-5|TRBD2|many
TGTGCTAGTGGTTCATCCCTCGCCGGGGGGATTCAGTACTTC
CASGSSLAGGIQYF
>TRBJ1-4|TRBV18|NA|few
TGTGCCAGCTCACCACAGGGAGCGGGTGAAAAACTGTTTTTT
CASSPQGAGEKLFF
>TRBJ2-7|TRBV7-8|NA|many
TGTGCCAGCAGCTTAGGCCCGGACTTCTACGAGCAGTACTTC
CASSLGPDFYEQYF
>TRBJ2-3|TRBV2|NA|NA
TGTGCCAGCGGGGGTGAGATGACAGATACGCAGTATTTT
CASGGEMTDTQYF
>TRBJ2-7|TRBV29-1|TRBD1|NA
TGCAGCGTTGTGACAGGGGGTTCCTACGAGCAGTACTTC
CSVVTGGSYEQYF
>TRBJ2-3|TRBV6-1|NA|NA
TGTGCCAGCAGTGAAGCGTATGGGGGGTACCCAGATACGCAGTATTTT
CASSEAYGGYPDTQYF
>TRBJ1-1|TRBV11-2|NA|few
TGTGCCAGCAGTTTGAACGGGGACACTGAAGCTTTCTTT
CASSLNGDTEAFF
>TRBJ2-4|TRBV4-1|TRBD2|NA
TGCGCCAGCAGCCAAGATCGGGCGGGAGTTTACAGCATTCAGTACTTC
CASSQDRAGVYSIQYF
>TRBJ2-2|TRBV6-5|NA|NA
TGTGCCAGCAGTTACCAAACAGGGTTCCCCGGGGAGCTGTTTTTT
CASSYQTGFPGELFF
>TRBJ2-5|TRBV6-2/TRBV6-3|NA|NA
TGTGCCAGCAGTTACGTGGCGGGAGAGACCCAGTACTTC
CASSYVAGETQYF
>TRBJ2-5|TRBV14|NA|few
TGTGCCAGCAGCCAACCCCCAGAGGGAAGAGAAGAGACCCAGTACTTC
CASSQPPEGREETQYF
>TRBJ2-2|TRBV20-1|TRBD2|many
TGCAGTGCTATGAGCGGGATAGTAACCGGGGAGCTGTTTTTT
CSAMSGIVTGELFF
>TRBJ2-5|TRBV5-4|TRBD2|few
TGTGCCAGCAGCCTGGGACTAGCGGGATCGCTGGAGACCCAGTACTTC
CASSLGLAGSLETQYF
>TRBJ1-1|TRBV3-1|TRBD1|few
TGTGCCAGCAGCCAAGTGGACAGGGGGACTTTCTTT
CASSQVDRGTFF
>TRBJ2-2|TRBV6-6|TRBD2|NA
TGTGCCAGCAAAGCGGGGGGGATGAACACCGGGGAGCTGTTTTTT
CASKAGGMNTGELFF
>TRBJ2-7|TRBV7-6|TRBD2|NA
TGTGCCAGCAGCTTAGCAGAGCGGGGGGATGACGAGCAGTACTTC
CASSLAERGDDEQYF
>TRBJ2-7|TRBV5-1|NA|NA
TGCGCCAGCAGCCCCGCCTTAGCGGCCCACTACGAGCAGTACTTC
CASSPALAAHYEQYF
>TRBJ2-2|TRBV7-7|NA|few
TGTGCCAGCAGCGACACTGGGGAGCTGTTTTTT
CASSDTGELFF
>TRBJ2-5|TRBV20-1|TRBD2|NA
TGCAGTGCTAGTAGGTGGGAGGGCCGGGAGACCCAGTACTTC
CSASRWEGRETQYF
>TRBJ2-3|TRBV12-3/TRBV12-4|NA|many
TGTGCCAGCAGTTTGGGGGATACGCAGTATTTT
CASSLGDTQYF
>TRBJ1-3|TRBV11-2|TRBD1|few
TGTGCCAGCAGCCGAGACAGGGCTGGAAACACCATATATTTT
CASSRDRAGNTIYF